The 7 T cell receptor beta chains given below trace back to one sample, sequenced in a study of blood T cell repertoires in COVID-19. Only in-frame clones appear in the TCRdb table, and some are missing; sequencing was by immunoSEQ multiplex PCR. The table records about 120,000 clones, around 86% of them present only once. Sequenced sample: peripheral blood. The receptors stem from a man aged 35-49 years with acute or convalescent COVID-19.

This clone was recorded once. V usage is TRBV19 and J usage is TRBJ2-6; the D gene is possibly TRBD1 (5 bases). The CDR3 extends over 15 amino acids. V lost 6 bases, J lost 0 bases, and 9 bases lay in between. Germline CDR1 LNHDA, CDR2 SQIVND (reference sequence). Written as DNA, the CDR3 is TGTGCCAGTAGATTGGGGCTCTCTGGGGCCAACGTCCTGACTTTC. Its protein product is CASRLGLSGANVLTF.

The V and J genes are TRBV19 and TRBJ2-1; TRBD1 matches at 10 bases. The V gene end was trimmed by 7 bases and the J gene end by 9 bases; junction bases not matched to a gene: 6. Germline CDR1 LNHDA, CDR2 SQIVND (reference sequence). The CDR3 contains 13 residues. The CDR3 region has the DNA TGTGCCAGTACTCCGACAGGGGGCCCTGAGCAGTTCTTC. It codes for CASTPTGGPEQFF.

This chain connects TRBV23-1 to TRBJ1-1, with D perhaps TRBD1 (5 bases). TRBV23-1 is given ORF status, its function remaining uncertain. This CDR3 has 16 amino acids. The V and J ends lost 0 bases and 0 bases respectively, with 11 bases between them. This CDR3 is CASSQSEGSVNTEAFF. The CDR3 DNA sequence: TGCGCCAGCAGTCAATCGGAGGGGTCCGTGAACACTGAAGCTTTCTTT.

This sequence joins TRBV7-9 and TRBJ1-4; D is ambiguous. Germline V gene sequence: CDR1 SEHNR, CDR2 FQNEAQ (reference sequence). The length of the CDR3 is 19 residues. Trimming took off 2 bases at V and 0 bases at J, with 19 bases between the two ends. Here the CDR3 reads CASSLRGFLAGATNEKLFF. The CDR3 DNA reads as TGTGCCAGCAGCTTACGAGGCTTCCTCGCCGGGGCAACTAATGAAAAACTGTTTTTT.

CDR3 sequence reads: CASSLEGGRAGELFF. The CDR3 region has the DNA TGCGCCAGCAGCTTGGAGGGAGGTAGGGCCGGGGAGCTGTTTTTT. The chain is built from TRBV5-1 and TRBJ2-2; D possibly corresponds to TRBD2 (6 bases). The V end lost 0 bases, the J end lost 6 bases, and 12 bases lay between the germline ends. This CDR3 contains 15 residues. CDR1 and CDR2 from the germline V gene are SGHRS and YFSETQ.

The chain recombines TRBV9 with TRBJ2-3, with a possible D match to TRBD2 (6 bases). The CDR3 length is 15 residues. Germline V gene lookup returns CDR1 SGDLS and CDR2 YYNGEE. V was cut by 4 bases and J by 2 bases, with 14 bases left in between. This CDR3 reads CASSFPGTYTDTQYF. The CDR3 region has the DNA TGTGCCAGCAGCTTCCCCGGGACTTACACAGATACGCAGTATTTT.

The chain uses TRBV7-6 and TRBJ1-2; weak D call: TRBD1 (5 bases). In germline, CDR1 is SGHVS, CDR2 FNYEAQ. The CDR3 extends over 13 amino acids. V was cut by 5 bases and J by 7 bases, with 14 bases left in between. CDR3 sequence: CASSGRGYGGYTF. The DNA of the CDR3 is TGTGCCAGCAGCGGACGGGGGTACGGTGGCTACACCTTC.